Shown below are 14 T cell receptor beta chains from a single sample sequenced in a study of T cells in Graves' hyperthyroidism and ophthalmopathy. Amplified TCR beta CDR3 regions derived from RNA transcripts. First-round RT-PCR with HTBI primers amplified the TCR CDR3 region. MiXCR, run by TCRdb on the multiplex PCR reads, gives a single entry per CDR3 protein. The sample contains around 690,000 distinct CDR3 sequences, around a sixth of which appear only once. Sequenced: blood. Receptors originate from a man aged 50-59 years with Graves' hyperthyroidism.

This clonotype showed up many times. The rearrangement uses TRBV12-3 or TRBV12-4 and TRBJ2-1, with TRBD2 matching over 7 bases. The CDR3 consists of 14 residues. The J segment lost 6 bases and the V segment lost 3 bases, leaving 5 bases of the junction unmatched. The CDR3 loop reads CASSFAGEVNEQFF. The CDR3 bases are TGTGCCAGCAGTTTTGCGGGAGAGGTCAATGAGCAGTTCTTC.

DNA for the CDR3: TGTGCCAGCTTACCGGGACTAGCGGGTGGCCGGATCATCTACGAGCAGTACTTC. This codes for CASLPGLAGGRIIYEQYF. V gene TRBV10-3 combines with J gene TRBJ2-7, with 12 bases matching TRBD2. CDR1 and CDR2 from the germline V gene are ENHRY and SYGVKD. V shed 10 bases and J 3 bases; nucleotides not matched to a gene: 19. CDR3 length: 18 residues.

This clonotype was found once. The chain recombines TRBV19 with TRBJ2-1; 8 bases match TRBD1. Per germline, CDR1 LNHDA and CDR2 SQIVND (reference sequence). V lost 6 bases, J lost 6 bases, and 22 bases stayed unmatched. This CDR3 contains 19 residues. CDR3 in amino acids: CASRRRSRGRLGESNEQFF. As DNA, the CDR3 is TGTGCCAGTAGGAGAAGGAGCAGGGGGCGTCTAGGGGAAAGCAATGAGCAGTTCTTC.

This clonotype was recorded at least ten times. This chain links TRBV27 with TRBJ2-2; D ambiguous. V shed 3 bases and J shed 8 bases, with 10 bases lying between them. The CDR3 runs to 13 residues. Germline values: CDR1 MNHEY, CDR2 SMNVEV (reference sequence). CDR3 coding DNA: TGTGCCAGCAGTTTCCTCGCCGGGGGGGAGCTGTTTTTT. Translation: CASSFLAGGELFF.

The V call is TRBV4-1, the J call TRBJ1-1; no reliable D call. The V gene lost 4 bases and the J gene lost 7 bases, with 13 bases spanning the gap. Germline V CDR1 and CDR2: MGHRA, YSYEKL. The CDR3 has 13 residues. CDR3: CASSPWEGSEAFF. The CDR3 DNA sequence: TGCGCCAGCAGCCCGTGGGAGGGCAGTGAAGCTTTCTTT.

Ten or more counts support this clonotype. This chain links TRBV24-1 with TRBJ1-5; D may be TRBD1 (6 bases). There are 15 residues in the CDR3. The germline gives CDR1 KGHDR, CDR2 SFDVKD. The ends were cut back, 3 bases at V and 6 bases at J, with 14 bases in the middle. This CDR3 is CATSDKTGRSQPQHF. The CDR3 DNA is TGTGCCACCAGTGATAAGACAGGACGCAGTCAGCCCCAGCATTTT.

This clonotype was observed a few times. The chain has TRBV24-1 and TRBJ2-5; 14 bases line up with TRBD2. The length of the CDR3 is 17 residues. Germline V gene lookup returns CDR1 KGHDR and CDR2 SFDVKD. J lost 5 bases, V lost 1 base, and 5 bases had no gene match. This CDR3 reads CATSDFGTSGSYETQYF. Here the CDR3 DNA reads TGTGCCACCAGTGATTTCGGGACTAGCGGGAGCTACGAGACCCAGTACTTC.

This clonotype came up many times. The rearrangement links TRBV19 to TRBJ1-5; tentative D call: TRBD1 (5 bases). The germline V and J ends were trimmed by 7 bases and 7 bases, with 20 bases remaining between them. CDR3 length: 15 amino acids. The germline V gene encodes CDR1 LNHDA and CDR2 SQIVND (reference sequence). The CDR3 sequence is CASTPVGGIGQPQHF. As DNA, the CDR3 is TGTGCCAGTACTCCTGTCGGGGGTATCGGGCAGCCCCAGCATTTT.

This clonotype was found many times. The chain uses TRBV10-3 and TRBJ2-1; no clear D. CDR1 and CDR2 (germline): ENHRY, SYGVKD. V was pared by 3 bases and J by 0 bases, with 6 bases between. The CDR3 has 14 residues. This CDR3 is CAISEKGSYNEQFF. The DNA of the CDR3 is TGTGCCATCAGTGAAAAGGGCTCCTACAATGAGCAGTTCTTC.

This clonotype was found a few times. This chain uses TRBV5-1 with TRBJ2-7, with 7 bases that match TRBD1. The CDR3 runs 14 residues. Germline loops: CDR1 SGHRS, CDR2 YFSETQ. The trim removed 2 bases at V and 0 bases at J, leaving 2 bases unmatched. DNA for the CDR3: TGCGCCAGCAGCTTCCAGGGGGACTCCTACGAGCAGTACTTC. Translation gives CASSFQGDSYEQYF.

This clonotype was seen repeatedly, ten times or more. This CDR3 reads CASSLAPTGENTEAFF. The CDR3 nucleotides are TGTGCCAGCAGCTTGGCTCCGACAGGGGAGAACACTGAAGCTTTCTTT. This rearrangement joins TRBV5-8 to TRBJ1-1, with 8 bases lining up with TRBD1. V was pared by 0 bases and J by 1 base, with 5 bases of the junction left unmatched. Germline V gives CDR1 SGHTS, CDR2 YDEGEE. The CDR3 loop spans 16 amino acids.

This clonotype was observed a handful of times. A junction boundary mismatches the germline segment, possibly from a read error. V is TRBV28 and J is TRBJ1-1; TRBD1 aligns across 9 bases. This CDR3 has 14 residues. Germline V gives CDR1 MDHEN, CDR2 SYDVKM. In nucleotides, the CDR3 is TGTGCCGGCAGTTTTTTACAGGGGGCCCCTGAAGCTTTCTTT. Protein: CAGSFLQGAPEAFF.

This clonotype showed up just a few times. V usage is TRBV5-4 and J usage is TRBJ2-7; possibly TRBD2 for D (6 bases). Germline V gene data show CDR1 as SGHNT and CDR2 as YYREEE (reference sequence). CDR3 length: 15 amino acids. The ends were cut back, 2 bases at V and 4 bases at J, with 16 bases in the middle. The CDR3 coding sequence is TGTGCCAGCAGCTTTCGCCCGGGGGAGTCGTACGAGCAGTACTTC. Amino acids: CASSFRPGESYEQYF.

This clonotype was seen at least ten times. The rearrangement links TRBV7-3 to TRBJ2-1; 8 bases are shared with TRBD1. CDR1 and CDR2 from the germline V gene are SGHTA and FQGTGA. Losses at the gene ends were 2 bases for V and 2 bases for J; bases not matched to a gene: 2. This CDR3 comprises 15 residues. CDR3 in DNA: TGTGCCAGCAGCTTACAGGGGGCCGCCTACAATGAGCAGTTCTTC. Translated, it gives CASSLQGAAYNEQFF.